The clone carrying this T cell receptor beta chain showed up many times. Its antigen is not identified. A process of 5'RACE template switching, which added a universal primer site and UMIs, was used to make TCR cDNA. A single record per CDR3 protein comes from TCRdb applying MiXCR to the 5' RACE reads. The sample has a few hundred thousand distinct CDR3 sequences, 19% seen once; the top ten hold more than 13%. This entry is derived from a study of T cells after yellow fever vaccination. Study outcomes and limitations: Most primary-vaccination clones recurred post-booster (roughly 96% CD4, 88% CD8). Relatively few clonotypes were ones that appeared in both CD4 and CD8 compartments. The bulk population could contribute abundant contaminating clonotypes to FACS-sorted repertoires.

The V and J ends lost 1 base and 4 bases respectively, with 3 bases between them. The CDR3 runs to 12 residues. CDR1 and CDR2 (germline): SEHNR, FQNEAQ (reference sequence). The chain joins TRBV7-9 to TRBJ2-3, with D unclear. This specimen consisted of PBMCs, obtained 15 days after the yellow fever booster vaccination. This TCR was recovered from a man aged 25-40 years who received the YFV17D yellow fever vaccine. CDR3 bases: TGTGCCAGCAGCTTAGTATCAGATACGCAGTATTTT. Translating gives CASSLVSDTQYF.